These 8 T cell receptor beta chains originate from one sample sequenced in a study of T cell changes during pregnancy in multiple sclerosis. TCRdb keeps only in-frame clones here, not all; method: immunoSEQ multiplex PCR. The sample carries about 110,000 clones, around 93% recorded once. The sample here was peripheral blood, taken after pregnancy. The origin of the receptors is a female donor with multiple sclerosis, enrolled in a pregnancy study.

The V gene is TRBV21-1, the J gene TRBJ2-7; the listed D gene, TRBD1, was not tested against the DNA. TRBV21-1 is tagged as a pseudogene. This CDR3 contains 15 residues. The CDR3 nucleotides are TGTGCCAGCAGCAAAGCCCGGGACAGCTCCTACGAGCAGTACTTC. Its protein is CASSKARDSSYEQYF.

The J gene is TRBJ1-3, the V gene TRBV2, with 8 bases fitting TRBD1. V trimming: 7 bases; J trimming: 0 bases; junction bases outside the gene matches: 8. Germline V gene sequence: CDR1 SNHLY, CDR2 FYNNEI. This CDR3 has 16 residues. The CDR3 sequence is CASIPGQGFSGNTIYF. CDR3 coding DNA: TGTGCCAGCATCCCAGGACAGGGCTTCTCTGGAAACACCATATATTTT.

V usage is TRBV28 and J usage is TRBJ1-5; possible D gene TRBD1, 6 bases. Trimming took 5 bases from V and 2 from J, leaving 13 bases between them. CDR1 is MDHEN, CDR2 SYDVKM, per germline. The CDR3 runs to 15 residues. The CDR3 protein is CASSPTGRGNQPQHF. The CDR3 DNA sequence: TGTGCCAGCAGTCCGACAGGCCGGGGCAATCAGCCCCAGCATTTT. Based on the CDR3 plus reference TRBV28 and TRBJ1-5, the full variable domain is DVKVTQSSRYLVKRTGEKVFLECVQDMDHENMFWYRQDPGLGLRLIYFSYDVKMKEKGDIPEGYSVSREKKERFSLILESASTNQTSMYLCASSPTGRGNQPQHFGDGTRLSIL.

The chain carries TRBV5-4 and TRBJ1-1; no definite D call. Germline V CDR1 and CDR2: SGHNT, YYREEE (reference sequence). Trimming took 3 bases from V and 0 from J, leaving 3 bases between them. The CDR3 runs to 12 residues. CDR3 sequence: CASSSMNTEAFF. CDR3 in DNA: TGTGCCAGCAGCTCTATGAACACTGAAGCTTTCTTT. The variable domain in full, with the rest retrieved from reference TRBV5-4 and TRBJ1-1, is ETGVTQSPTHLIKTRGQQVTLRCSSQSGHNTVSWYQQALGQGPQFIFQYYREEENGRGNFPPRFSGLQFPNYSSELNVNALELDDSALYLCASSSMNTEAFFGQGTRLTVV.

The chain uses TRBV28 and TRBJ1-4; D is possibly TRBD1 (5 bases). The germline V gene encodes CDR1 MDHEN and CDR2 SYDVKM. The ends were cut back, 3 bases at V and 8 bases at J, with 10 bases in the middle. The CDR3 covers 13 residues. CDR3 amino acids: CASSFRGEEKLFF. The CDR3 DNA sequence: TGTGCCAGCAGTTTTCGGGGGGAGGAAAAACTGTTTTTT.

Turning to this clone: Mismatch with germline at one junction end may stem from a read error. CDR3 residues: CATSGGTNEKLFF. The CDR3 DNA is TGTGCCACCAGTGGAGGTACTAATGAAAAACTGTTTTTT. V gene TRBV2 combines with J gene TRBJ1-4; no clear D gene. This CDR3 is built from 13 residues. CDR1 is SNHLY and CDR2 is FYNNEI in the germline V gene.

The rearrangement joins TRBV2 to TRBJ2-7; D is ambiguous. CDR3 length: 14 amino acids. With 4 bases removed from V and 0 bases from J, the gap between germline ends came to 10 bases. Germline loops: CDR1 SNHLY, CDR2 FYNNEI. The CDR3 loop is CASSGDLSSYEQYF. The CDR3 DNA follows: TGTGCCAGCAGTGGCGACTTGAGCTCCTACGAGCAGTACTTC.

The chain combines TRBV21-1 with TRBJ2-7; TRBD2, as called in the table, went unchecked against the DNA. TRBV21-1 is termed a pseudogene. This CDR3 has 15 residues. In DNA form, the CDR3 reads TGTGCCAGCAGCCCCCAGCTTACCGATGAGGGTGAGCAGTACTTC. This sequence encodes CASSPQLTDEGEQYF.